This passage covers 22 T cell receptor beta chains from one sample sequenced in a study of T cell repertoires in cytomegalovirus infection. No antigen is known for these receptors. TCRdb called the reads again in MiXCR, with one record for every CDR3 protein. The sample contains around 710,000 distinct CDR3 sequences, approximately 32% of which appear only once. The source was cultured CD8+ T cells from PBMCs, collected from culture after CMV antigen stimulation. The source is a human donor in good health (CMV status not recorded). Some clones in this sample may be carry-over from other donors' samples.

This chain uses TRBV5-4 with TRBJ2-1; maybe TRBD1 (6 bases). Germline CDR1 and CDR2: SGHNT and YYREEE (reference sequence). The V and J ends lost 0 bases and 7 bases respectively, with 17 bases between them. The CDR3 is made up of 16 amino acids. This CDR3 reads CASSLEEGVRGNEQFF. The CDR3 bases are TGTGCCAGCAGCTTGGAAGAGGGGGTAAGGGGAAATGAGCAGTTCTTC.

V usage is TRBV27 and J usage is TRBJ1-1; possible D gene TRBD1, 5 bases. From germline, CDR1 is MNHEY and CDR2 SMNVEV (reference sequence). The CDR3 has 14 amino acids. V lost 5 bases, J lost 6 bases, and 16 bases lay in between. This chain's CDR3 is CASSPPQGFAEAFF. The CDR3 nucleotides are TGTGCCAGCAGTCCCCCGCAGGGCTTCGCTGAAGCTTTCTTT.

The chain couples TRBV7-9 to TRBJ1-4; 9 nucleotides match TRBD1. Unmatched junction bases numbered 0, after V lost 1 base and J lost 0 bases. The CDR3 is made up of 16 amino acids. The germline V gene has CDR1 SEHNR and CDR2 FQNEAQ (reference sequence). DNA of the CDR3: TGTGCCAGCAGCTTAGGACAGGGGGCAACTAATGAAAAACTGTTTTTT. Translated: CASSLGQGATNEKLFF.

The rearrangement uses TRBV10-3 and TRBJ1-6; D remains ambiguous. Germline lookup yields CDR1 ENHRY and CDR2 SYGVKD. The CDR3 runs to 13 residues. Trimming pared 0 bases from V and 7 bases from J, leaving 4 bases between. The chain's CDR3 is CAISESKNSPLHF. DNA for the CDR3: TGTGCCATCAGTGAGTCGAAGAATTCACCCCTCCACTTT.

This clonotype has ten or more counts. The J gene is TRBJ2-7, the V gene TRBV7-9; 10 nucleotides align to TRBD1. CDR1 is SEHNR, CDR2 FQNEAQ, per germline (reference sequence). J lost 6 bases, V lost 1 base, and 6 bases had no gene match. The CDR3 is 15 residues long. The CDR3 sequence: CASSLVGTGASEQYF. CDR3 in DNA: TGTGCCAGCAGCTTAGTGGGGACAGGGGCTTCCGAGCAGTACTTC.

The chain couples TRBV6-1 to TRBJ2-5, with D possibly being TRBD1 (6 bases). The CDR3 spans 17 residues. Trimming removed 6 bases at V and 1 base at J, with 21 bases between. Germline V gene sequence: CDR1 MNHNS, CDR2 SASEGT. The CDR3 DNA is TGTGCCAGCAGCGGGAACAGGGTCCGCTCCCTCCAAGAGACCCAGTACTTC. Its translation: CASSGNRVRSLQETQYF.

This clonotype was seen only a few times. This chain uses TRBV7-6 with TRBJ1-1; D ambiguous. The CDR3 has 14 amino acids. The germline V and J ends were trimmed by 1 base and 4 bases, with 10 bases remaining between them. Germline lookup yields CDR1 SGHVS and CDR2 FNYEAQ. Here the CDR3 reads CASSLGEGRTEAFF. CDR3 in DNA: TGTGCCAGCAGCTTAGGCGAGGGTCGCACTGAAGCTTTCTTT. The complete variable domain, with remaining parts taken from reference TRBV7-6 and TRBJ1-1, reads GAGVSQSPRYKVTKRGQDVALRCDPISGHVSLYWYRQALGQGPEFLTYFNYEAQQDKSGLPNDRFSAERPEGSISTLTIQRTEQRDSAMYRCASSLGEGRTEAFFGQGTRLTVV.

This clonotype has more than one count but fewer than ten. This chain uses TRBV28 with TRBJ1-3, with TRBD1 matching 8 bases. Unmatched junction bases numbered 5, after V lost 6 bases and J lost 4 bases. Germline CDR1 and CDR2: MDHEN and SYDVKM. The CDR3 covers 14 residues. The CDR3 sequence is CASSAQGEGNTIYF. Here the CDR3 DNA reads TGTGCCAGCAGCGCACAGGGGGAAGGAAACACCATATATTTT.

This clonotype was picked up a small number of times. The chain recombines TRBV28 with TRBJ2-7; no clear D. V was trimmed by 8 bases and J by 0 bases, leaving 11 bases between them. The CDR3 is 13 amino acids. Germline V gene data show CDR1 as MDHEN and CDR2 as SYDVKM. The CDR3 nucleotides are TGTGCCAGCGGGCGTGGCAGCTCCTACGAGCAGTACGTC. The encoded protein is CASGRGSSYEQYV.

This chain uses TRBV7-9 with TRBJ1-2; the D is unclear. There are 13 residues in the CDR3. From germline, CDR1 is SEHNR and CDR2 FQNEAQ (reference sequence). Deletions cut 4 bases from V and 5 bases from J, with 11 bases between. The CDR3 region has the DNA TGTGCCAGCAGCTCCGCAGACGAATATGGCTACACCTTC. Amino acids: CASSSADEYGYTF.

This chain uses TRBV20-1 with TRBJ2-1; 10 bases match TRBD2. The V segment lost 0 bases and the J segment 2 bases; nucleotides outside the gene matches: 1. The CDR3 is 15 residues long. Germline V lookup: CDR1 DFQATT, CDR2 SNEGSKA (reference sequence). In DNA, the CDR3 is TGCAGTGCTAGAGAGCTAGCGGGGGCCTACAATGAGCAGTTCTTC. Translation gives CSARELAGAYNEQFF.

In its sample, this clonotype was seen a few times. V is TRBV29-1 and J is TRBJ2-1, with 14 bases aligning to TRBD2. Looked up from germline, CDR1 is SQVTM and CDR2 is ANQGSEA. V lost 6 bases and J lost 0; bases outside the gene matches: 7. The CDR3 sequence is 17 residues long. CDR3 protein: CSVAGLAGDYSYNEQFF. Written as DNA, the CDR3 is TGCAGCGTCGCGGGACTAGCGGGGGACTACTCCTACAATGAGCAGTTCTTC.

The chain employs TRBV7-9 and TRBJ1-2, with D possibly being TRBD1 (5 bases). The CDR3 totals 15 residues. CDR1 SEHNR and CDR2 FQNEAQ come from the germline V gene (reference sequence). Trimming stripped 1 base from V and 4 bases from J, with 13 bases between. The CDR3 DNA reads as TGTGCCAGCAGCTTAGATGGAGGTGGGGGCTATGGCTACACCTTC. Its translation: CASSLDGGGGYGYTF.

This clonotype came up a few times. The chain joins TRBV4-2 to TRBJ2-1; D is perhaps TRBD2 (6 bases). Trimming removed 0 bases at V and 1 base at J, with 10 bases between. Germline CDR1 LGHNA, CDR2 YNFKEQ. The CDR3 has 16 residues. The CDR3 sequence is CASSQEGGWSYNEQFF. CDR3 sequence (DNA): TGTGCCAGCAGCCAAGAGGGGGGTTGGTCCTACAATGAGCAGTTCTTC.

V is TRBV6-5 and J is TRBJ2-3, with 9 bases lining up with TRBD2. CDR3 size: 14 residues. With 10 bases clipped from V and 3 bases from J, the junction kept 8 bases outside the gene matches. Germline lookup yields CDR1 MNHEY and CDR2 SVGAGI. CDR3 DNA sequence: TGTGCCACTTGGCGGGGGGGGTATACAGATACGCAGTATTTT. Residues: CATWRGGYTDTQYF.

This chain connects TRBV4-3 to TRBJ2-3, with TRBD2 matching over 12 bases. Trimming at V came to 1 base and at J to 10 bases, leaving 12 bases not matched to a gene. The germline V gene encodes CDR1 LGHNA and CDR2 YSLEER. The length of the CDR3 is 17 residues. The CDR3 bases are TGCGCCAGCAGCCAAGTCGCTAGCGGGGGGGCCTATTGGGCGCAGTATTTT. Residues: CASSQVASGGAYWAQYF.

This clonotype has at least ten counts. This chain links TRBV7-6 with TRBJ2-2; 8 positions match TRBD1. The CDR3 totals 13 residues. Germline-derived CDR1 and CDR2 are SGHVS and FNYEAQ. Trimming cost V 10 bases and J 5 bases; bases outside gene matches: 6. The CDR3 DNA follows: TGTGCCATTGGGACAGGAGGAACCGGGGAGCTGTTTTTT. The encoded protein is CAIGTGGTGELFF.

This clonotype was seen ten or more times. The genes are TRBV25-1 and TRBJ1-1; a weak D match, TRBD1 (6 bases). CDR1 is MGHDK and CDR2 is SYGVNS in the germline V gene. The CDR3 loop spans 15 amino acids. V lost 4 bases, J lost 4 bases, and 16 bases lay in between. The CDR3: CASSGGGSRGTEAFF. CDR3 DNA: TGTGCCAGCAGTGGGGGGGGCTCCAGGGGCACTGAAGCTTTCTTT.

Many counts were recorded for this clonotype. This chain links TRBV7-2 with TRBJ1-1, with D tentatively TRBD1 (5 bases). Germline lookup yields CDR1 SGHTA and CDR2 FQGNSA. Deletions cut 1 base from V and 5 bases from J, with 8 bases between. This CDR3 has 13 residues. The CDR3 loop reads CASSLEGRTEAFF. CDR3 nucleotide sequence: TGTGCCAGCAGCTTAGAGGGGCGGACTGAAGCTTTCTTT.

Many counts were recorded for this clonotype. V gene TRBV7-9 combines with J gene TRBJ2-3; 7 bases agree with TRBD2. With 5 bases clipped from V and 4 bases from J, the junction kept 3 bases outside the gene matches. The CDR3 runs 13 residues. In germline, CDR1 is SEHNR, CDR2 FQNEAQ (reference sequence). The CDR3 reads CASSGLGADTQYF. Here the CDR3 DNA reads TGTGCCAGCAGCGGACTAGGGGCAGATACGCAGTATTTT.

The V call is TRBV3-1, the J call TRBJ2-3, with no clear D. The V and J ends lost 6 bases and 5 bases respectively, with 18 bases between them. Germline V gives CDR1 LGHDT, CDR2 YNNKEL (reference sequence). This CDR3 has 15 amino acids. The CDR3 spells CASRNHDTVGDTQYF. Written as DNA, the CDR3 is TGTGCCAGCAGGAACCATGACACAGTAGGAGATACGCAGTATTTT.

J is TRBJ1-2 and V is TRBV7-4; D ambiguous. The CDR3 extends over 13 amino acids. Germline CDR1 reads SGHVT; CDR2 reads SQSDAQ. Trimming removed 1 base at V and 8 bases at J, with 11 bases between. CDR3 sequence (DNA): TGTGCCAGCAGCTTAGGCAGCAAGAACGGCTACACCTTC. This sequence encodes CASSLGSKNGYTF.